This TCR beta chain was obtained from a study of cytomegalovirus exposure and HLA in healthy donors. Whole-study findings and limits: Association with HLA alleles at 0.05 false discovery rate was found for approximately 18,000 TCR beta sequences in a later analysis.

V was trimmed by 6 bases and J by 4 bases, leaving 7 bases between them. This CDR3 comprises 13 residues. Per the germline V gene, CDR1 is LNHDA and CDR2 is SQIVND (reference sequence). Only a few counts were recorded for this clone. The antigen remains unidentified. Both 60 Vbeta primers and 13 Jbeta primers went into the PCR. Only in-frame clones appear in the TCRdb table, and some are missing; sequencing was by immunoSEQ multiplex PCR. The profile shows fewer than 85,000 clones, just over 70% of them singletons. The sequenced material came from PBMCs. This TCR was recovered from a man aged 55 to 70 in good health and CMV-seropositive. This rearrangement joins TRBV19 to TRBJ1-6; D remains unclear. The CDR3 here is CASRTGYNSPLHF. As DNA, the CDR3 is TGTGCCAGTAGGACGGGATATAATTCACCCCTCCACTTT.